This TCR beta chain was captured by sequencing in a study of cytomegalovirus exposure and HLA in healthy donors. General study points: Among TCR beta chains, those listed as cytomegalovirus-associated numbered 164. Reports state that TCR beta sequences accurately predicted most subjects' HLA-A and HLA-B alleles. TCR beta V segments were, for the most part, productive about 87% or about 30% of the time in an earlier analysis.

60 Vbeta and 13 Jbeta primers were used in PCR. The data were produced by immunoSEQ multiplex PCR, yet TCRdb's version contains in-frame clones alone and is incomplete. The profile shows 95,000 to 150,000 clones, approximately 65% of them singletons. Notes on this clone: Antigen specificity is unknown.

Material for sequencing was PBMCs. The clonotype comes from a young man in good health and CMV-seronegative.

CDR3 nucleotide sequence: TGTGCCAGCAGTTACTCGAAAGGGAGCGGTAATTCACCCCTCCACTTT. Its translation is CASSYSKGSGNSPLHF. The chain recombines TRBV6-5 with TRBJ1-6; no firm D call. The length of the CDR3 is 16 residues. The germline V gene encodes CDR1 MNHEY and CDR2 SVGAGI. V was pared by 0 bases and J by 6 bases, with 12 bases between.